This T cell receptor (beta chain) was obtained from a study of Graves' ophthalmopathy and Graves' hyperthyroidism. The study's findings and limits: Ophthalmopathy progression was predicted with about 67% sensitivity and around 72% specificity.

Ineligible for inclusion were patients with other autoimmune diseases, uncontrolled infections, pregnancy or lactation. A remark on this clonotype: Its target is unknown.

Germline V gene sequence: CDR1 LNHNV, CDR2 YYDKDF (reference sequence). The CDR3 has 15 residues. The study amplified TCR beta CDR3 regions using RNA transcripts. HTBI primers served in a first-round RT-PCR, which a second-round multiplex PCR followed. TCRdb redid the calling of the multiplex PCR reads with MiXCR, one entry per CDR3 protein. Of over a million distinct CDR3 sequences listed, less than 45% are singletons. The receptor was derived from an adult man with Graves' hyperthyroidism. This chain joins TRBV15 and TRBJ2-7; 9 nucleotides match TRBD2. TRBJ2-1 explains the end of the DNA better; the J call may be wrong. Sequenced sample: peripheral blood or thyroid tissue (not recorded which). The CDR3 here is CATSRVAGDYNEQFF. The CDR3 coding sequence is TGTGCCACCAGCAGAGTAGCGGGAGATTACAATGAGCAGTTCTTC.